A selection of T cell receptor beta chains follows, all from one sample in a study of shared clonotypes between healthy human individuals. Only in-frame clones appear in the TCRdb table, and some are missing; sequencing was by immunoSEQ multiplex PCR. The table records about 1.5 million clones, roughly 96% of them present only once. Sequencing used naive CD4+ T cells sorted from blood. These receptors came from a man younger than 40 in good health. CDR3s include the opening cysteine and the closing phenylalanine or tryptophan. The D gene is left open where the match is weak. Size tells how often a clone was seen (once, few, many) or the class of an expanded clone, and some rows leave it out.

v_gene: TRBV5-1; j_gene: TRBJ2-6; d_gene: .; abundance: .; CDR3nt: TGCGCCAGCAGCTTCACAGGGTTCCCTGGGGCCAACGTCCTGACTTTC; CDR3aa: CASSFTGFPGANVLTF
v_gene: TRBV10-2; j_gene: TRBJ2-3; d_gene: .; abundance: once; CDR3nt: TGCGCCAGCAGGTTAGAAAGCACAGATACGCAGTATTTT; CDR3aa: CASRLESTDTQYF
v_gene: TRBV19; j_gene: TRBJ2-7; d_gene: .; abundance: .; CDR3nt: TGTGCCAGTAGTGCCGTCGTGGGTCAGATCTACGAGCAGTACTTC; CDR3aa: CASSAVVGQIYEQYF
v_gene: TRBV11-2; j_gene: TRBJ2-2; d_gene: TRBD2; abundance: .; CDR3nt: TGTGCCAGCAGCTCGCTAGCGGGAGCCCACGGGGAGCTGTTTTTT; CDR3aa: CASSSLAGAHGELFF
v_gene: TRBV18; j_gene: TRBJ2-7; d_gene: .; abundance: .; CDR3nt: TGTGCCAGCTCACTTCGAGGAATAAAGGGCTACGAGCAGTACTTC; CDR3aa: CASSLRGIKGYEQYF
v_gene: TRBV10-3; j_gene: TRBJ2-2; d_gene: TRBD2; abundance: .; CDR3nt: TGTGCCATCAGTGAGTTAACAGCGGGAGTGGGCACCGGGGAGCTGTTTTTT; CDR3aa: CAISELTAGVGTGELFF
v_gene: TRBV19; j_gene: TRBJ2-7; d_gene: .; abundance: .; CDR3nt: TGTGCCAGTAGTATTAAACCGGGGTTAACCTACGAGCAGTACTTC; CDR3aa: CASSIKPGLTYEQYF
v_gene: TRBV2; j_gene: TRBJ1-4; d_gene: .; abundance: .; CDR3nt: TGTGCCAGCAAAGGGGGAAGGGGAGAAAAACTGTTTTTT; CDR3aa: CASKGGRGEKLFF
v_gene: TRBV9; j_gene: TRBJ2-3; d_gene: .; abundance: .; CDR3nt: TGTGCCAGCAGCAAACTAGGGAGTAGCACAGATACGCAGTATTTT; CDR3aa: CASSKLGSSTDTQYF
v_gene: TRBV29-1; j_gene: TRBJ2-7; d_gene: .; abundance: .; CDR3nt: TGCAGCGTTGTGGCCCGGGCAAACTACGAGCAGTACTTC; CDR3aa: CSVVARANYEQYF
v_gene: TRBV18; j_gene: TRBJ2-2; d_gene: .; abundance: .; CDR3nt: TGTGCCAGCTCAACGACAGCGAACACCGGGGAGCTGTTTTTT; CDR3aa: CASSTTANTGELFF
v_gene: TRBV5-1; j_gene: TRBJ2-7; d_gene: TRBD1; abundance: .; CDR3nt: TGCGCCAGCAGCCCCGTGGTGGGACAGTCGTACGAGCAGTACTTC; CDR3aa: CASSPVVGQSYEQYF
v_gene: TRBV11-2; j_gene: TRBJ2-4; d_gene: .; abundance: .; CDR3nt: TGTGCCAGCAGCTTAATGCTAGGGGGGTCGGACATTCAGTACTTC; CDR3aa: CASSLMLGGSDIQYF
v_gene: TRBV10-3; j_gene: TRBJ2-4; d_gene: .; abundance: .; CDR3nt: TGTGCCATCAGCGAATTGAATTCCAGGGGCCCCAAAAACATTCAGTACTTC; CDR3aa: CAISELNSRGPKNIQYF
v_gene: TRBV28; j_gene: TRBJ2-2; d_gene: TRBD1; abundance: .; CDR3nt: TGTGCCAGCAGTTCCTCGGGACAGGGAGGGGCCGGGGAGCTGTTTTTT; CDR3aa: CASSSSGQGGAGELFF
v_gene: TRBV5-5; j_gene: TRBJ2-4; d_gene: .; abundance: .; CDR3nt: TGTGCCAGCAGCTTGGTGGACGTCGGAGCCAAAAACATTCAGTACTTC; CDR3aa: CASSLVDVGAKNIQYF
v_gene: TRBV21-1; j_gene: TRBJ1-1; d_gene: .; abundance: .; CDR3nt: TGTGCCAGCAGCAAGGAAGACTGGACGACATCGTACTTATTCACTGAAGCTTTCTTT; CDR3aa: CASSKEDWTTSYLFTEAFF
v_gene: TRBV7-2; j_gene: TRBJ1-1; d_gene: TRBD1; abundance: .; CDR3nt: TGTGCCAGCAGATCGACAGGGGGCCCAGGGGTGGAAGCTTTCTTT; CDR3aa: CASRSTGGPGVEAFF
v_gene: TRBV5-1; j_gene: TRBJ2-1; d_gene: TRBD2; abundance: .; CDR3nt: TGCGCCAGCAGCTTGGAAGCACTAGCGGGAGACAATGAGCAGTTCTTC; CDR3aa: CASSLEALAGDNEQFF
v_gene: TRBV7-9; j_gene: TRBJ2-3; d_gene: .; abundance: .; CDR3nt: TGTGCCAGCAGGAACAATAGCGGTAGCACAGATACGCAGTATTTT; CDR3aa: CASRNNSGSTDTQYF
v_gene: TRBV7-3; j_gene: TRBJ2-2; d_gene: .; abundance: .; CDR3nt: TGTGCCAGCAGCTTGGGCGCGAACACCGGGGAGCTGTTTTTT; CDR3aa: CASSLGANTGELFF
v_gene: TRBV6-5; j_gene: TRBJ1-1; d_gene: .; abundance: .; CDR3nt: TGTGCCAGCAGCCCCAGAACGGTGAACACTGAAGCTTTCTTT; CDR3aa: CASSPRTVNTEAFF
v_gene: TRBV7-3; j_gene: TRBJ2-7; d_gene: .; abundance: .; CDR3nt: TGTGCCAGCATCCCTAGGGAGCCCTACGAGCAGTACTTC; CDR3aa: CASIPREPYEQYF
v_gene: TRBV19; j_gene: TRBJ2-7; d_gene: TRBD2; abundance: .; CDR3nt: TGTGCCAGTACTATGACGGGGGGTCCTGGGGAGCAGTACTTC; CDR3aa: CASTMTGGPGEQYF
v_gene: TRBV6-5; j_gene: TRBJ1-2; d_gene: .; abundance: .; CDR3nt: TGTGCCAGCAGTTACTTGGGCCAGGACTATGGCTACACCTTC; CDR3aa: CASSYLGQDYGYTF
v_gene: TRBV7-7; j_gene: TRBJ2-1; d_gene: TRBD2; abundance: .; CDR3nt: TGTGCCAGCAGCTTGGGACTAGCGGGAGTCGGGGATGAGCAGTTCTTC; CDR3aa: CASSLGLAGVGDEQFF
v_gene: TRBV7-9; j_gene: TRBJ2-2; d_gene: .; abundance: .; CDR3nt: TGTGCCAGCAGCTCCTACTCCGGGGAGCTGTTTTTT; CDR3aa: CASSSYSGELFF
v_gene: TRBV29-1; j_gene: TRBJ2-1; d_gene: TRBD2; abundance: .; CDR3nt: TGCAGCGTTGTGGGACTAGCGGGAGTGAAGCAGTTCTTC; CDR3aa: CSVVGLAGVKQFF
v_gene: TRBV5-8; j_gene: TRBJ2-1; d_gene: TRBD2; abundance: once; CDR3nt: TGTGCCAGCAGCCCTAGCGGGAGAGTCTACAATGAGCAGTTCTTC; CDR3aa: CASSPSGRVYNEQFF
v_gene: TRBV5-1; j_gene: TRBJ2-5; d_gene: .; abundance: .; CDR3nt: TGCGCCAGCAGCTTGGAGGCGGAGACCCAGTACTTC; CDR3aa: CASSLEAETQYF
v_gene: TRBV27; j_gene: TRBJ2-1; d_gene: TRBD1; abundance: .; CDR3nt: TGTGCCAGCAGTTTATGGGACAGGAAATACAATGAGCAGTTCTTC; CDR3aa: CASSLWDRKYNEQFF
v_gene: TRBV5-5; j_gene: TRBJ2-7; d_gene: TRBD2; abundance: once; CDR3nt: TGTGCCAGCAGCTTGGAGGTTAGCGGGGGACACAGCTCCTACGAGCAGTACTTC; CDR3aa: CASSLEVSGGHSSYEQYF
v_gene: TRBV6-4; j_gene: TRBJ2-3; d_gene: .; abundance: .; CDR3nt: TGTGCCAGCAGTGCGGGTGATGGCTTCGACACAGATACGCAGTATTTT; CDR3aa: CASSAGDGFDTDTQYF
v_gene: TRBV29-1; j_gene: TRBJ2-1; d_gene: .; abundance: .; CDR3nt: TGCAGCGTCGTCGACCCGAGGGAGCAGTTCTTC; CDR3aa: CSVVDPREQFF
v_gene: TRBV29-1; j_gene: TRBJ2-5; d_gene: .; abundance: .; CDR3nt: TGCAGCGTTGAGGGACTTCCGGGACGAGGGAAGGGGACCCAGTACTTC; CDR3aa: CSVEGLPGRGKGTQYF
v_gene: TRBV7-2; j_gene: TRBJ1-1; d_gene: TRBD1; abundance: .; CDR3nt: TGTGCCAGCAGCTTAGACAGGGGGCGGCCCGAAGCTTTCTTT; CDR3aa: CASSLDRGRPEAFF
v_gene: TRBV6-5; j_gene: TRBJ2-3; d_gene: .; abundance: .; CDR3nt: TGTGCCAGCAGTTACAGCACGAGCACAGATACGCAGTATTTT; CDR3aa: CASSYSTSTDTQYF
v_gene: TRBV9; j_gene: TRBJ1-2; d_gene: .; abundance: .; CDR3nt: TGTGCCAGCTCTATCGGGCCAGGGAATAACTATGGCTACACCTTC; CDR3aa: CASSIGPGNNYGYTF
v_gene: TRBV18; j_gene: TRBJ2-3; d_gene: .; abundance: once; CDR3nt: TGTGCCAGCTCACCATTAATTCGAGGGAGGAGAAATACGCAGTATTTT; CDR3aa: CASSPLIRGRRNTQYF
v_gene: TRBV6-5; j_gene: TRBJ1-2; d_gene: TRBD1; abundance: .; CDR3nt: TGTGCCAGCAGGACGACAGGGGGCGTCCTTGGCTACACCTTC; CDR3aa: CASRTTGGVLGYTF
v_gene: TRBV18; j_gene: TRBJ2-5; d_gene: .; abundance: .; CDR3nt: TGTGCCAGCTCACCCCTACAGGGTCGGGAGACCCAGTACTTC; CDR3aa: CASSPLQGRETQYF